The next 30 T cell receptor beta chains were all read from a single sample in a study of a mutant IDH1 vaccine in newly diagnosed glioma. Produced via immunoSEQ multiplex PCR; TCRdb's table is partial and in-frame only. Of under 150,000 clones in the sample, about four fifths were seen once. Time point noted: week 11, during vaccination. Vaccination used 300 ug of mutant IDH1 20-mer peptide per dose, with topical imiquimod. Their antigen targets remain unknown. Sequenced here: PBMCs, sampled from a glioma patient whose treatment included an IDH1 peptide vaccine. These receptors all come from a man aged 35 to 55 with glioma.

This chain joins TRBV4-3 and TRBJ2-7; 8 bases are shared with TRBD2. The V gene's germline CDR1 is LGHNA and CDR2 YSLEER. The trim removed 0 bases at V and 11 bases at J, leaving 9 bases unmatched. The CDR3 sequence is 14 residues long. The CDR3 DNA sequence: TGCGCCAGCAGCCAAGAGGTGGCGGGGGGAAGGGAGTACTTC. It codes for CASSQEVAGGREYF.

The chain combines TRBV27 with TRBJ1-1, with D maybe TRBD1 (5 bases). Germline CDR1 is MNHEY and CDR2 is SMNVEV (reference sequence). This CDR3 is built from 15 residues. Trimming shortened V by 3 bases and J by 2 bases, and 13 bases separated the two germline ends. The CDR3 region is CASSFMGEVNTEAFF. The CDR3 DNA sequence: TGTGCCAGCAGTTTTATGGGGGAGGTCAACACTGAAGCTTTCTTT.

This rearrangement joins TRBV5-1 to TRBJ2-3; D tentatively fits TRBD1 or TRBD2 (5 bases each). The V end was cut by 5 bases, the J end by 6 bases, with 19 bases between. Germline V CDR1 and CDR2: SGHRS, YFSETQ. There are 15 residues in the CDR3. The CDR3 DNA reads as TGCGCCAGCAGGATCGTTGGGACGGGGACCGATACGCAGTATTTT. It yields the protein CASRIVGTGTDTQYF.

The CDR3 reads CASSFNRVDSPLHF. As DNA, the CDR3 is TGTGCCAGCAGTTTCAACAGGGTTGATTCACCCCTCCACTTT. The rearrangement joins TRBV6-6 to TRBJ1-6; TRBD1 is a possible D gene (6 bases). The CDR3 is made up of 14 amino acids. The germline gives CDR1 MNHNY, CDR2 SVGAGI (reference sequence). The germline V and J ends were trimmed by 4 bases and 8 bases, with 12 bases remaining between them.

The chain has TRBV30 and TRBJ2-5, with D perhaps TRBD2 (5 bases). Germline lookup yields CDR1 GTSNPN and CDR2 SVGIG (reference sequence). Trimming left V 4 bases short and J 7 bases short, with 16 bases between. This CDR3 region has 13 residues. CDR3 nucleotide sequence: TGTGCCTGGATGACTGGGTCCGCGGGGACCCAGTACTTC. Translating it yields CAWMTGSAGTQYF.

This sequence joins TRBV21-1 and TRBJ1-2; the table's D call, TRBD1, has no DNA check behind it. TRBV21-1 constitutes a pseudogene. The CDR3 length is 12 residues. CDR3 sequence (DNA): TGTGCCAGCAAGCGGACAGGGGATGGCTACACCTTC. As protein: CASKRTGDGYTF.

The CDR3 DNA is TGTGCCAGCAGCAGGGGACAGGGGGCAGACTATGGCTACACCTTC. Residues: CASSRGQGADYGYTF. The V gene is TRBV7-8, the J gene TRBJ1-2; 12 bases line up with TRBD1. The V gene end was trimmed by 5 bases and the J gene end by 3 bases; junction bases not matched to a gene: 4. CDR3 length: 15 residues. The germline V gene has CDR1 SGHVS and CDR2 FQNEAQ.

This chain joins TRBV19 and TRBJ2-7, with TRBD1 identical over 9 bases. V dropped 1 base and J dropped 2; count of bases not matched to a gene: 0. The CDR3 sequence is 14 residues long. CDR1 and CDR2 from the germline V gene are LNHDA and SQIVND (reference sequence). CDR3 amino acids: CASSIGTGAYEQYF. As DNA, the CDR3 is TGTGCCAGTAGTATAGGGACAGGGGCCTACGAGCAGTACTTC.

CDR3 loop: CASSLGRFTGELFF. CDR3 in DNA: TGTGCCAGCAGCTTAGGCCGGTTTACCGGGGAGCTGTTTTTT. The gene calls are TRBV13 and TRBJ2-2; D ambiguous. The CDR3 extends over 14 amino acids. CDR1 and CDR2 from the germline V gene are PRHDT and FYEKMQ (reference sequence). Trimming removed 0 bases from V and 5 bases from J, with 7 bases in between.

This sequence joins TRBV2 and TRBJ2-1, with TRBD2 matching 12 bases. Trimming at V came to 2 bases and at J to 5 bases, leaving 7 bases not matched to a gene. Germline CDR1 and CDR2: SNHLY and FYNNEI. This CDR3 comprises 17 residues. CDR3 protein: CASSERASGGANNEQFF. In nucleotides, the CDR3 is TGTGCCAGCAGTGAACGGGCTAGCGGGGGGGCCAACAATGAGCAGTTCTTC.

This chain joins TRBV10-3 and TRBJ1-2; D gene ambiguous. This CDR3 is 13 amino acids long. V was shortened by 3 bases and J by 8 bases, with 13 bases between the two germline ends. CDR1 ENHRY and CDR2 SYGVKD come from the germline V gene. CDR3 nucleotides: TGTGCCATCAGTGAATCCAGGTCCTCAGGCTACACCTTC. Protein product: CAISESRSSGYTF.

V gene TRBV19 combines with J gene TRBJ2-7; perhaps TRBD1 as D (6 bases). The CDR3 runs 12 residues. The germline gives CDR1 LNHDA, CDR2 SQIVND (reference sequence). V was cut by 5 bases and J by 5 bases, with 10 bases left in between. CDR3 bases: TGTGCCAGTAGTTCCGGACAGAACGAGCAGTACTTC. Translation gives CASSSGQNEQYF.

V gene TRBV29-1 combines with J gene TRBJ2-7, with TRBD1 matching over 8 bases. The CDR3 loop spans 13 amino acids. With 7 bases clipped from V and 3 bases from J, the junction kept 8 bases outside the gene matches. Germline V gene data show CDR1 as SQVTM and CDR2 as ANQGSEA. CDR3 amino acids: CSAKTGENYEQYF. The CDR3 coding sequence is TGCAGCGCTAAGACAGGGGAGAACTACGAGCAGTACTTC.

A single count supports this clone. V gene TRBV28 combines with J gene TRBJ1-1; TRBD1 agrees at 8 bases. The CDR3 loop spans 15 amino acids. Losses at the gene ends were 5 bases for V and 11 bases for J; bases not matched to a gene: 16. Germline CDR1 and CDR2: MDHEN and SYDVKM. As DNA, the CDR3 is TGTGCCAGCAGTCCGATGCAGGGGGCGGGGTCTGGGGCTTTCTTT. Protein sequence: CASSPMQGAGSGAFF.

The chain carries TRBV6-1 and TRBJ1-2, with 8 bases aligning to TRBD1. The CDR3 runs 15 residues. Looked up from germline, CDR1 is MNHNS and CDR2 is SASEGT. V dropped 5 bases and J dropped 4; count of bases not matched to a gene: 9. This CDR3 reads CASSLQGQGAYGYTF. CDR3 in DNA: TGTGCCAGCAGTTTACAGGGGCAGGGGGCCTATGGCTACACCTTC.

The J gene is TRBJ2-3, the V gene TRBV5-4; 7 nucleotides agree with TRBD2. Germline V gives CDR1 SGHNT, CDR2 YYREEE (reference sequence). Trimming took 3 bases from V and 8 from J; bases not matched to a gene: 12. CDR3 length: 15 amino acids. The CDR3 nucleotides read TGTGCCAGCAGCTCTTCAGGACCTAGCGGCGCTACGCAGTATTTT. Residues: CASSSSGPSGATQYF.

V gene TRBV7-2 combines with J gene TRBJ2-1; a weak D match, TRBD1 (6 bases). V was clipped by 1 base and J by 10 bases, with 11 bases between them. CDR3 length equals 13 residues. Germline CDR1 is SGHTA and CDR2 is FQGNSA. The CDR3, as DNA: TGTGCCAGCAGCTTAGGAGCGAGGGGGGAGCAGTTCTTC. Translating it yields CASSLGARGEQFF.

This chain joins TRBV29-1 and TRBJ2-7, with 11 nucleotides matching TRBD1. Losses at the gene ends were 3 bases for V and 2 bases for J; bases not matched to a gene: 3. The CDR3 sequence is 14 residues long. Per the germline V gene, CDR1 is SQVTM and CDR2 is ANQGSEA. The CDR3 protein is CSVEDRGRAYEQYF. The DNA for the CDR3 is TGCAGCGTTGAGGACAGGGGGCGCGCCTACGAGCAGTACTTC.

The gene calls are TRBV5-1 and TRBJ2-5, with TRBD2 matching over 8 bases. Germline-derived CDR1 and CDR2 are SGHRS and YFSETQ. The CDR3 runs to 15 residues. V lost 0 bases and J lost 5; bases outside the gene matches: 6. The chain's CDR3 is CASSLASGGPETQYF. CDR3 bases: TGCGCCAGCAGCTTGGCGTCGGGGGGGCCGGAGACCCAGTACTTC.

This chain links TRBV4-2 with TRBJ1-2; D is perhaps TRBD1 (6 bases). The germline CDR1 and CDR2 sequences are LGHNA and YNFKEQ. Trimming removed 2 bases at V and 4 bases at J, with 14 bases between. CDR3 length: 15 amino acids. The CDR3, as DNA: TGTGCCAGCAGCCAACCCGGACAGAAATCCTATGGCTACACCTTC. As protein: CASSQPGQKSYGYTF.

The sample holds one count of this clone. V usage is TRBV11-3 and J usage is TRBJ2-5; D is unclear. The CDR3 is 13 residues long. Germline V gene data show CDR1 as SGHNT and CDR2 as YENEEA. Trimming shortened V by 0 bases and J by 12 bases, and 14 bases separated the two germline ends. DNA of the CDR3: TGTGCCAGCAGCTTAGATTACCAGAGAGCCAAGTACTTC. The encoded protein is CASSLDYQRAKYF.

The chain carries TRBV2 and TRBJ2-5; the match to TRBD2 covers 7 bases. This CDR3 is built from 15 residues. Germline V gene data show CDR1 as SNHLY and CDR2 as FYNNEI. The V segment lost 7 bases and the J segment 2 bases; nucleotides outside the gene matches: 10. CDR3 sequence reads: CASIERGRIQETQYF. In DNA, the CDR3 is TGTGCCAGCATCGAGCGGGGTCGTATTCAAGAGACCCAGTACTTC.

CDR3: CAWRTSGKKSYEQYF. CDR3 nucleotide sequence: TGTGCCTGGAGAACTAGCGGGAAGAAGTCCTACGAGCAGTACTTC. The chain is built from TRBV30 and TRBJ2-7; 10 bases fit TRBD2. This CDR3 region has 15 residues. Germline assignment: CDR1 GTSNPN and CDR2 SVGIG (reference sequence). The trim removed 3 bases at V and 1 base at J, leaving 6 bases unmatched.

This clone was seen a few times. The chain joins TRBV18 to TRBJ1-1; possibly TRBD1 for D (5 bases). Trimming removed 8 bases at V and 3 bases at J, with 16 bases between. The germline gives CDR1 KGHSH, CDR2 LQKENI. The CDR3 is made up of 14 amino acids. The CDR3 loop reads CASQGRGGDTEAFF. The CDR3 bases are TGTGCCAGCCAAGGGAGGGGAGGAGACACTGAAGCTTTCTTT.

The rearrangement links TRBV10-3 to TRBJ2-7; 9 bases match TRBD1. Germline CDR1 ENHRY, CDR2 SYGVKD. This CDR3 has 14 residues. The V and J ends lost 6 bases and 3 bases, in that order; junction bases with no gene match: 6. CDR3 DNA: TGTGCCATCAGCGCCCCGGGACAGGGCTACGAGCAGTACTTC. Its translation is CAISAPGQGYEQYF.

The V gene is TRBV27, the J gene TRBJ1-5; 9 positions agree with TRBD1. The CDR3 is made up of 15 amino acids. CDR1 is MNHEY, CDR2 SMNVEV, per germline (reference sequence). V lost 6 bases, J lost 1 base, and 4 bases stayed unmatched. The CDR3 reads CASRWGQGSNQPQHF. CDR3 nucleotide sequence: TGTGCCAGCAGGTGGGGACAGGGCAGCAATCAGCCCCAGCATTTT.

Details on this clone: The junction departs from germline at one end; a sequencing error may be responsible. The chain carries TRBV7-7 and TRBJ1-5; 9 bases map to TRBD1. Germline assignment: CDR1 SSHAT and CDR2 FNYEAQ (reference sequence). The length of the CDR3 is 13 residues. The CDR3 DNA reads TGTGCTAGCAGCGCGGACAGGGGTCAGCCCCAGCATTTT. Translation gives CASSADRGQPQHF.

This clone was recorded once. The chain is built from TRBV10-2 and TRBJ2-1; TRBD2 matches 8 bases. The trim removed 6 bases at V and 1 base at J, leaving 5 bases unmatched. The CDR3 runs to 15 residues. Germline CDR1 WSHSY, CDR2 SAAADI. The CDR3 is CASSRGGPSYNEQFF. CDR3 DNA: TGCGCCAGCAGCCGCGGGGGGCCTTCCTACAATGAGCAGTTCTTC.

Here the CDR3 DNA reads TGTGCCAGCAGCTTAGCTACTAGCGGGGGTGTCGGCACAGATACGCAGTATTTT. This codes for CASSLATSGGVGTDTQYF. This chain connects TRBV7-8 to TRBJ2-3; 11 nucleotides line up with TRBD2. After removal of 0 bases from V and 1 base from J, the junction contained 6 bases not matched to a gene. Germline V lookup: CDR1 SGHVS, CDR2 FQNEAQ. The CDR3 covers 18 residues.

This clone occurred once. The V and J genes are TRBV7-2 and TRBJ1-3, with D unclear. There are 16 residues in the CDR3. CDR1 SGHTA and CDR2 FQGNSA come from the germline V gene. The ends were cut back, 5 bases at V and 0 bases at J, with 14 bases in the middle. CDR3 sequence: CASSETKMSSGNTIYF. CDR3 in DNA: TGTGCCAGCAGCGAAACGAAGATGTCCTCTGGAAACACCATATATTTT.